A single sample is the source of the 30 T cell receptor beta chains below, sequenced in a study of vaccination effects on CD4 cells after COVID-19. Using immunoSEQ multiplex PCR, the repertoire was profiled, and TCRdb retains in-frame clones only, with some absent. The table lists tens of thousands of clones, 65% to 70% of them singletons. Their specific antigens are unknown. Isolation of CD4+ T cells took place after nine to ten days of culture. This sample comprised CD4+ T cells from PBMCs cultured without peptide, obtained before COVID-19 vaccination. These TCRs come from a human donor who received a COVID-19 vaccine.

The chain couples TRBV18 to TRBJ2-5; the D is unclear. Germline assignment: CDR1 KGHSH and CDR2 LQKENI. The CDR3 sequence is 16 residues long. The V and J ends lost 2 bases and 1 base respectively, with 14 bases between them. The CDR3 spells CASSPYDSLFQETQYF. The CDR3 region has the DNA TGTGCCAGCTCACCATACGATTCCCTGTTCCAAGAGACCCAGTACTTC.

This clone was detected only a few times. The V gene is TRBV2, the J gene TRBJ1-3; a weak D match, TRBD1 (6 bases). Per germline, CDR1 SNHLY and CDR2 FYNNEI. Trimming left V 6 bases short and J 3 bases short, with 12 bases between. This CDR3 has 14 amino acids. The CDR3 DNA is TGTGCCAGCAGCGACCCAGGGGATGGAAACACCATATATTTT. This encodes CASSDPGDGNTIYF. The whole variable domain, remainder taken from reference TRBV2 and TRBJ1-3, is EPEVTQTPSHQVTQMGQEVILRCVPISNHLYFYWYRQILGQKVEFLVSFYNNEISEKSEIFDDQFSVERPDGSNFTLKIRSTKLEDSAMYFCASSDPGDGNTIYFGEGSWLTVV.

The V and J genes are TRBV14 and TRBJ1-5; no clear D gene. This CDR3 is built from 17 residues. Germline CDR1 SGHDN, CDR2 FVKESK. Between the trimmed V and J ends, which lost 4 bases and 0 bases, there was a span of 16 bases. The CDR3 nucleotides read TGTGCCAGCAGCCCGGCAGATTCTTTTTATAGCAATCAGCCCCAGCATTTT. This translates into CASSPADSFYSNQPQHF. The complete variable domain, with remaining parts taken from reference TRBV14 and TRBJ1-5, reads EAGVTQFPSHSVIEKGQTVTLRCDPISGHDNLYWYRRVMGKEIKFLLHFVKESKQDESGMPNNRFLAERTGGTYSTLKVQPAELEDSGVYFCASSPADSFYSNQPQHFGDGTRLSIL.

The chain combines TRBV7-2 with TRBJ1-2, with TRBD1 matching over 7 bases. V gave up 5 bases and J gave up 8 bases; unmatched junction bases: 11. This CDR3 spans 14 amino acids. Germline V gives CDR1 SGHTA, CDR2 FQGNSA. The CDR3 here is CASSQSTGFAGYTF. Written as DNA, the CDR3 is TGTGCCAGCAGCCAATCGACAGGGTTTGCAGGCTACACCTTC.

The CDR3 is CASSRRGLNTEAFF. CDR3 bases: TGTGCCAGCAGCCGCAGGGGCCTGAACACTGAAGCTTTCTTT. The chain is built from TRBV6-5 and TRBJ1-1; D may be TRBD1 (6 bases). The V and J ends lost 6 bases and 0 bases respectively, with 11 bases between them. This CDR3 has 14 residues. Germline CDR1 and CDR2: MNHEY and SVGAGI.

In nucleotides, the CDR3 is TGTGCCAGCAGCTTAGATTCCTGGGCCTCGGGTCACAATGAGCAGTTCTTC. Amino acids: CASSLDSWASGHNEQFF. This rearrangement joins TRBV11-2 to TRBJ2-1; D remains ambiguous. This CDR3 is built from 17 residues. Germline CDR1 and CDR2: SGHAT and FQNNGV. The V gene lost 0 bases and the J gene lost 5 bases, with 17 bases spanning the gap.

This chain uses TRBV29-1 with TRBJ2-3; 12 nucleotides line up with TRBD2. With 3 bases clipped from V and 6 bases from J, the junction kept 10 bases outside the gene matches. Per germline, CDR1 SQVTM and CDR2 ANQGSEA. The CDR3 consists of 16 residues. CDR3 DNA sequence: TGCAGCGTTGACCTCCTGACTAGCGGGGGAACCGATACGCAGTATTTT. It translates to CSVDLLTSGGTDTQYF.

The chain recombines TRBV15 with TRBJ1-2; D perhaps matches TRBD1 (5 bases). Germline V gene sequence: CDR1 LNHNV, CDR2 YYDKDF (reference sequence). This CDR3 has 16 amino acids. Trimming took 0 bases from V and 2 from J, leaving 13 bases between them. The CDR3 bases are TGTGCCACCAGCAGAGAGGGGCAGGGCGGAAACTATGGCTACACCTTC. Translating it yields CATSREGQGGNYGYTF.

This clone was recorded once. J is TRBJ2-1 and V is TRBV14; 11 bases align to TRBD1. Looked up from germline, CDR1 is SGHDN and CDR2 is FVKESK. The V and J ends lost 2 bases and 10 bases, in that order; junction bases with no gene match: 10. This CDR3 spans 16 amino acids. This CDR3 is CASSQIPGQGDNEQFF. The CDR3 DNA is TGTGCCAGCAGCCAAATCCCGGGACAGGGGGATAACGAGCAGTTCTTC. Full variable domain (outside the CDR3, taken from reference TRBV14 and TRBJ2-1): EAGVTQFPSHSVIEKGQTVTLRCDPISGHDNLYWYRRVMGKEIKFLLHFVKESKQDESGMPNNRFLAERTGGTYSTLKVQPAELEDSGVYFCASSQIPGQGDNEQFFGPGTRLTVL.

The V gene is TRBV3-1 (or the pseudogene TRBV3-2), the J gene TRBJ1-6; TRBD1 might be the D (5 bases). The CDR3 spans 16 residues. CDR1 is LGHDT, CDR2 YNNKEL, per germline (reference sequence). With 0 bases removed from V and 10 bases from J, the gap between germline ends came to 16 bases. The CDR3, as DNA: TGTGCCAGCAGCCAAGATTTTAGAGGGACCGGATCACCCCTCCACTTT. Translation gives CASSQDFRGTGSPLHF.

The V and J genes are TRBV6-2 or TRBV6-3 and TRBJ1-5, with D unresolved. V lost 2 bases and J lost 10, with 12 bases in between. This CDR3 comprises 13 residues. Looked up from germline, CDR1 is MNHEY and CDR2 is SVGEGT. The CDR3 is CASSYQAEHPQHF. The CDR3 DNA is TGTGCCAGCAGTTACCAGGCGGAGCACCCCCAGCATTTT.

This clone has a single count. The chain combines TRBV7-9 with TRBJ2-5, with a weak D call TRBD2 (6 bases). V dropped 0 bases and J dropped 4 bases, with 15 bases sitting between them. The CDR3 has 16 amino acids. Looked up from germline, CDR1 is SEHNR and CDR2 is FQNEAQ (reference sequence). The CDR3 loop reads CASSLALGGAGETQYF. For the CDR3, the DNA is TGTGCCAGCAGCTTAGCTTTAGGAGGGGCGGGAGAGACCCAGTACTTC.

This chain joins TRBV30 and TRBJ2-5; D is possibly TRBD1 (6 bases). Trimming took 4 bases from V and 13 from J, leaving 16 bases between them. This CDR3 contains 11 residues. Germline V gene data show CDR1 as GTSNPN and CDR2 as SVGIG (reference sequence). The CDR3 loop is CAWIVGALRYF. CDR3 in DNA: TGTGCCTGGATAGTGGGGGCCCTTCGGTACTTC.

In its sample, this clone is medium-sized (0.01 to 0.1%). J is TRBJ2-3 and V is TRBV15; 9 bases line up with TRBD2. The J segment lost 4 bases and the V segment lost 0 bases, leaving 2 bases of the junction unmatched. This CDR3 comprises 15 residues. CDR1 and CDR2 (germline): LNHNV, YYDKDF (reference sequence). CDR3 DNA sequence: TGTGCCACCAGCAGAGATGCGGGGGGGTCAGATACGCAGTATTTT. It specifies CATSRDAGGSDTQYF.

This sequence joins TRBV24-1 and TRBJ2-2, with TRBD2 as a possible D gene (5 bases). CDR3 length equals 13 residues. Germline V gene sequence: CDR1 KGHDR, CDR2 SFDVKD. V was pared by 7 bases and J by 4 bases, with 9 bases between. The DNA for the CDR3 is TGTGCCACCAGCAGAGGGTTCACCGGGGAGCTGTTTTTT. Amino acids: CATSRGFTGELFF.

The rearrangement joins TRBV19 to TRBJ1-5; D is unclear. V lost 7 bases to trimming and J lost 5 bases, with 21 bases between them. In germline, CDR1 is LNHDA, CDR2 SQIVND (reference sequence). This CDR3 has 16 residues. The CDR3 nucleotides read TGTGCCAGTACTACCGCGGATCATCGTCCTTATCAGCCCCAGCATTTT. Translation gives CASTTADHRPYQPQHF.

This chain links TRBV2 with TRBJ1-1; D is perhaps TRBD1 (5 bases). In germline, CDR1 is SNHLY, CDR2 FYNNEI. Deletions cut 6 bases from V and 2 bases from J, with 19 bases between. CDR3 length: 16 residues. CDR3: CASSRPTDGLNTEAFF. CDR3 in DNA: TGTGCCAGCAGCCGCCCGACAGACGGGCTTAACACTGAAGCTTTCTTT.

This clone was picked up a small number of times. The chain combines TRBV27 with TRBJ1-1, with TRBD1 as a possible D gene (5 bases). CDR3 length: 14 amino acids. Deletions cut 5 bases from V and 0 bases from J, with 10 bases between. Germline V gene lookup returns CDR1 MNHEY and CDR2 SMNVEV (reference sequence). CDR3 in amino acids: CASSREGLNTEAFF. The CDR3 DNA is TGTGCCAGCAGTCGCGAGGGGTTGAACACTGAAGCTTTCTTT.

V usage is TRBV3-1 (or the pseudogene TRBV3-2) and J usage is TRBJ1-3, with a tentative D call TRBD1 (6 bases). V lost 4 bases and J lost 2, with 15 bases in between. This CDR3 is built from 16 residues. From germline, CDR1 is LGHDT and CDR2 YNNKEL (reference sequence). The DNA for the CDR3 is TGTGCCAGCAGCCCCTTTGGACAGATGGCTGGAAACACCATATATTTT. Encoded protein: CASSPFGQMAGNTIYF.

The chain is built from TRBV6-5 and TRBJ1-1, with D possibly being TRBD1 (6 bases). Trimming stripped 6 bases from V and 5 bases from J, with 19 bases between. The germline CDR1 and CDR2 sequences are MNHEY and SVGAGI. CDR3 size: 15 residues. The CDR3 here is CASRTPSGAWTEAFF. The CDR3 region has the DNA TGTGCCAGCAGGACGCCCTCGGGGGCTTGGACTGAAGCTTTCTTT.

The CDR3 loop is CASARRGSYEQYF. The CDR3 DNA is TGTGCCAGTGCCAGGAGAGGCTCCTACGAGCAGTACTTC. The genes are TRBV19 and TRBJ2-7; D unresolved. This CDR3 spans 13 amino acids. Trimming removed 8 bases from V and 0 bases from J, with 11 bases in between. The germline gives CDR1 LNHDA, CDR2 SQIVND (reference sequence).

The CDR3 DNA sequence: TGTGCCAGCAGCCCCGAGAAGGGTTGGGAAGGGTACAATGAGCAGTTCTTC. Amino acid sequence: CASSPEKGWEGYNEQFF. This chain uses TRBV11-3 with TRBJ2-1, with no clear D. The V end was cut by 5 bases, the J end by 4 bases, with 21 bases between. The CDR3 length is 17 residues. Germline CDR1 SGHNT, CDR2 YENEEA.

The CDR3 bases are TGTGCCAGCTCACTGGGACTAGCGGGAGAGACCCAGTACTTC. This encodes CASSLGLAGETQYF. The chain has TRBV18 and TRBJ2-5; 12 nucleotides agree with TRBD2. Germline trimming cut 4 bases from V and 4 bases from J; bases unmatched to any gene: 1. The CDR3 has 14 residues. The germline gives CDR1 KGHSH, CDR2 LQKENI.

The chain has TRBV6-1 and TRBJ1-3; D call uncertain. Germline CDR1 MNHNS, CDR2 SASEGT. The CDR3 runs to 15 residues. Deletions cut 1 base from V and 0 bases from J, with 7 bases between. The CDR3 sequence: CASSEGLNSGNTIYF. In DNA, the CDR3 is TGTGCCAGCAGTGAAGGACTGAACTCTGGAAACACCATATATTTT.

The chain links TRBV10-1 to TRBJ2-3, with D possibly being TRBD2 (5 bases). V dropped 3 bases and J dropped 3 bases, with 13 bases sitting between them. The CDR3 loop spans 15 amino acids. The germline gives CDR1 WNHNN, CDR2 SYGVQD (reference sequence). The CDR3 DNA reads as TGCGCCAGCAGTGAAGTCGCTAGCACGACAGATACGCAGTATTTT. Its translation: CASSEVASTTDTQYF.

The chain is built from TRBV7-2 and TRBJ1-1, with TRBD1 as a possible D gene (6 bases). Germline V CDR1 and CDR2: SGHTA, FQGNSA. The CDR3 length is 16 residues. V was cut by 2 bases and J by 8 bases, with 21 bases left in between. DNA of the CDR3: TGTGCCAGCAGCTTAACTGACAGGTCCCCCAGGGAAGAAGCTTTCTTT. It encodes CASSLTDRSPREEAFF. The full variable domain, completed using reference TRBV7-2 and TRBJ1-1, is GAGVSQSPSNKVTEKGKDVELRCDPISGHTALYWYRQSLGQGLEFLIYFQGNSAPDKSGLPSDRFSAERTGGSVSTLTIQRTQQEDSAVYLCASSLTDRSPREEAFFGQGTRLTVV.

The chain combines TRBV6-5 with TRBJ2-7, with D perhaps matching TRBD2 (6 bases). The germline CDR1 and CDR2 sequences are MNHEY and SVGAGI. The CDR3 covers 14 residues. Deletions cut 0 bases from V and 0 bases from J, with 6 bases between. The CDR3 DNA is TGTGCCAGCAGTTACTCGGGAGGCTCCTACGAGCAGTACTTC. Amino acids: CASSYSGGSYEQYF.

This rearrangement joins TRBV11-2 to TRBJ1-6, with 8 bases aligning to TRBD1. The CDR3 has 15 residues. V lost 1 base to trimming and J lost 9 bases; unmatched junction nucleotides: 5. CDR1 and CDR2 (germline): SGHAT, FQNNGV. In DNA, the CDR3 is TGTGCCAGCAGCTTAGCTGCAGGGGGCAGTTCACCCCTCCACTTT. This sequence encodes CASSLAAGGSSPLHF.

In this sample, this clone turned up a few times. V usage is TRBV3-1 (or the pseudogene TRBV3-2) and J usage is TRBJ1-1; D is possibly TRBD1 (5 bases). This CDR3 has 14 residues. CDR1 LGHDT and CDR2 YNNKEL come from the germline V gene (reference sequence). With 3 bases removed from V and 5 bases from J, the gap between germline ends came to 13 bases. CDR3 bases: TGTGCCAGCAGCCAGGTCCAGGGTTGGACTGAAGCTTTCTTT. Encoded protein: CASSQVQGWTEAFF.

This sequence joins TRBV6-5 and TRBJ2-7; possible D gene TRBD1, 5 bases. Trimming stripped 3 bases from V and 2 bases from J, with 11 bases between. CDR1 and CDR2 from the germline V gene are MNHEY and SVGAGI. This CDR3 contains 14 residues. The CDR3 DNA sequence: TGTGCCAGCAGTTATAATACAGGTCCCTACGAGCAGTACTTC. Protein: CASSYNTGPYEQYF.